This entry is about one T cell receptor beta chain. This entry comes from a study of tumor-infiltrating lymphocytes in oesophageal squamous cell carcinoma. TCRdb used MiXCR to reprocess the PCR reads, holding one entry per CDR3 protein. The sample consists of about 10,000 distinct CDR3 sequences, approximately 59% of them appearing once. The receptor comes from a female donor with esophageal squamous cell carcinoma. Sample: esophageal tumor tissue.

The CDR3 is CAIRPGLAGALDNEQYF. The CDR3 bases are TGTGCCATCAGACCGGGACTAGCGGGAGCCCTTGACAATGAGCAGTACTTC. The V call is TRBV10-3, the J call TRBJ1-6; 14 nucleotides align to TRBD2. The J call may not be correct, given that the DNA end is closer to TRBJ2-7. The CDR3 loop spans 17 amino acids. CDR1 and CDR2 (germline): ENHRY, SYGVKD.